This TCR beta chain was documented in a study of OX40 agonist ivuxolimab in advanced cancers. Overall study: The dose of intravenous ivuxolimab that patients received every 2 weeks ranged from 0.01 to 10 mg/kg. Two cutaneous melanoma patients and one hepatocellular carcinoma patient, three in all, had partial responses. Recorded diagnoses for dose-escalation patients were hepatocellular carcinoma, melanoma, renal cell or head and neck cancer.

Clones were sequenced by immunoSEQ multiplex PCR, and TCRdb holds only the in-frame ones, with some missing. The sample has about 58,000 clones; around four fifths are singletons. It was autoimmune disease history or systemic immunosuppression that excluded patients. Germline-derived CDR1 and CDR2 are MDHEN and SYDVKM. CDR3 length equals 15 residues. V dropped 3 bases and J dropped 1 base, with 12 bases sitting between them. The specimen comprised CD4+ or CD8+ T cells sorted from blood, sampled in a trial of the OX40 agonist ivuxolimab. This receptor was obtained from an adult with an advanced solid tumor such as melanoma, head and neck, liver or kidney cancer. This rearrangement joins TRBV28 to TRBJ2-5; tentative D call: TRBD1 (6 bases). CDR3 protein: CASSLAGVSQETQYF. In DNA form, the CDR3 reads TGTGCCAGCAGTTTGGCAGGGGTGTCCCAAGAGACCCAGTACTTC.